This T cell receptor (beta chain) was observed in a study of beta chain features in type 1 diabetes. With regard to this clone: Its target is unknown.

General observations from the study: Insertion counts at VDJ junctions were lower in type 1 diabetes patients, who also showed more deletions there. For TCRB rearrangement, an influence of HLA type remained unresolved here.

About 100 mL of blood, on average, came from one heparinised draw per donor. Sorted populations all had greater than 95% purity. V was clipped by 3 bases and J by 2 bases, with 14 bases between them. The V gene's germline CDR1 is MNHEY and CDR2 SMNVEV (reference sequence). The CDR3 consists of 15 residues. cDNA synthesis used the whole RNA isolate, giving expressed TCRB sequences. Method: immunoSEQ multiplex PCR; TCRdb's copy keeps in-frame clones and lacks some. The sample lists under 550,000 clones; approximately 10% were seen once. This chain uses TRBV27 with TRBJ2-7, with a possible D match to TRBD2 (6 bases). The sequence derives from a woman between 18 and 29 years old in good health. The sequenced sample was naive CD4+ T cells from blood. The CDR3 DNA follows: TGTGCCAGCAGTTTTCGGCAGGGAGGACCCTACGAGCAGTACTTC. Translation: CASSFRQGGPYEQYF.